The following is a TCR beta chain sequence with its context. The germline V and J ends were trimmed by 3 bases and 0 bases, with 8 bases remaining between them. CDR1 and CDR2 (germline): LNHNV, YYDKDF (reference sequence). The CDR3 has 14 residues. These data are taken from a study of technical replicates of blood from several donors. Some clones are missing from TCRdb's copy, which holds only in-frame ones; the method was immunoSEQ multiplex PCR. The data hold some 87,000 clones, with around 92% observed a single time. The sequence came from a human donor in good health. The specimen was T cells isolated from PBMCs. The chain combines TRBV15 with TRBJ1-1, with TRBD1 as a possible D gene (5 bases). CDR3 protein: CATSRTAMNTEAFF. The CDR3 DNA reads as TGTGCCACCAGCAGGACAGCTATGAACACTGAAGCTTTCTTT.